This T cell receptor beta chain appears in the sequencing data of a study of shared clonotypes between healthy human individuals. Whole-study findings and limits: Approximately 5.4% of naive CD4 clonotypes were common to a few donors.

The CDR3 consists of 15 residues. Germline loops: CDR1 MGHRA, CDR2 YSYEKL. V gave up 0 bases and J gave up 6 bases, with 12 bases separating them. Each of the donors was a healthy adult who was HIV-negative and had not had a recent acute infection or vaccination. About this clone: What it recognizes is unknown.

Assay: immunoSEQ multiplex PCR; the TCRdb copy retains only in-frame clones and omits some. The table shows 2 million to 2.5 million clones, with about 92% occurring only once. This receptor was identified in a man between 18 and 35 years old in good health. Some clones in this sample may be carry-over from other donors' samples. Source material: naive CD4+ T cells from PBMCs. Subset of the sample: CD45RA+ positively selected. The chain recombines TRBV4-1 with TRBJ2-1, with no clear D. For the CDR3, the DNA is TGCGCCAGCAGCCAAGATTTACGTAGCCCCAATGAGCAGTTCTTC. Translating it yields CASSQDLRSPNEQFF.